This record concerns one TCR beta chain sequence. Its antigen is unidentified. The record originates from a study of cytomegalovirus exposure and HLA in healthy donors. Notes on the study in general: There was a cluster of highly shared sequence variants that was likely a sequencing artifact. In an earlier analysis, about 87% or about 30%: the productive usage of most TCR beta V segments. In a later analysis, most CMV-associated TCR beta chains appeared HLA-restricted. Near-uniform donor sequencing depth was presumed by presence/absence analyses.

The study ran its PCR with 60 Vbeta and 13 Jbeta primers. Here immunoSEQ multiplex PCR was the method, and the copy in TCRdb shows in-frame clones only, minus some. The profile shows more than 130,000 clones, 73% of them singletons. This CDR3 contains 16 residues. Unmatched junction bases numbered 5, after V lost 0 bases and J lost 3 bases. The germline V gene encodes CDR1 SGHVS and CDR2 FNYEAQ. The receptor's source is a human donor in good health. V usage is TRBV7-6 and J usage is TRBJ1-3; TRBD1 matches at 7 bases. Sequenced sample: PBMCs. The CDR3 nucleotides read TGTGCCAGCAGCTTAGCTCAAGGGGACAGTGGAAACACCATATATTTT. Protein: CASSLAQGDSGNTIYF.